This T cell receptor beta chain was profiled in a study of blood T cells in healthy people across ages. Isolated per sample were at least 6 million PBMCs. This clonotype was counted once. One junction end does not reproduce the germline sequence, and a read error may be involved. Through a sample-barcoded 5' primer and a J-beta primer mix, a second PCR was run for 7 to 11 cycles. Each CDR3 protein gets one entry after TCRdb re-called the 5' RACE reads with MiXCR. This sample yields over 700,000 distinct CDR3 sequences, of which around 25% are seen a single time; just under 9.5% belongs to the top ten. This CDR3 has 17 amino acids. In germline, CDR1 is SEHNR, CDR2 FQNEAQ (reference sequence). A further study also used this sample, focusing on T cells of mothers and their children.

Sequencing was performed on blood. The TCR was taken from a boy aged 5-17 years in good health. The J gene is TRBJ2-1, the V gene TRBV7-9, with TRBD2 matching 9 bases. CDR3: CASSPTWRGGTYNEQLF. The CDR3 DNA is TGTGCCAGCAGCCCCACGTGGCGGGGGGGAACGTACAATGAGCAGCTCTTC.